The 6 T cell receptor beta chains below all came from one sample that was sequenced in a study of OX40 agonist ivuxolimab in advanced cancers. The data were produced by immunoSEQ multiplex PCR, yet TCRdb's version contains in-frame clones alone and is incomplete. The data contain around 11,000 clones, roughly 76% of them singletons. Material: CD4+ or CD8+ T cells sorted from blood, obtained in a trial of the OX40 agonist ivuxolimab. Receptor source: an adult with an advanced solid tumor such as melanoma, head and neck, liver or kidney cancer.

This clone was observed a single time. The rearrangement uses TRBV28 and TRBJ2-2; D not certain. Germline CDR1 is MDHEN and CDR2 is SYDVKM. There are 12 residues in the CDR3. V was clipped by 6 bases and J by 11 bases, with 13 bases between them. In DNA form, the CDR3 reads TGTGCCAGCAGCCGCGTGGTCGGAGAGCTGTTTTTT. Its translation: CASSRVVGELFF.

V is TRBV7-2 and J is TRBJ1-3; tentative D call: TRBD1 (5 bases). V shed 4 bases and J shed 0 bases, with 13 bases lying between them. Germline CDR1 and CDR2: SGHTA and FQGNSA. This CDR3 spans 16 amino acids. The CDR3 loop is CASSSYSTASGNTIYF. CDR3 coding DNA: TGTGCCAGCAGCTCCTACTCGACAGCCTCTGGAAACACCATATATTTT.

The V call is TRBV7-9, the J call TRBJ2-1; 13 bases are a match to TRBD2. The CDR3 loop spans 16 amino acids. V was pared by 2 bases and J by 8 bases, with 6 bases of the junction left unmatched. Germline V lookup: CDR1 SEHNR, CDR2 FQNEAQ (reference sequence). CDR3 DNA sequence: TGTGCCAGCAGCTTACCGACTAGCGGGAGGATTGATGAGCAGTTCTTC. Translating it yields CASSLPTSGRIDEQFF.

The gene calls are TRBV7-9 and TRBJ1-4; D is unclear. Germline V gives CDR1 SEHNR, CDR2 FQNEAQ (reference sequence). The CDR3 extends over 16 amino acids. The V and J ends lost 5 bases and 4 bases respectively, with 17 bases between them. As DNA, the CDR3 is TGTGCCAGCAGCGTTCTTCGGGAACGCTTTAATGAAAAACTGTTTTTT. Translation: CASSVLRERFNEKLFF.

This clone has a handful of counts. The sample has other DNA sequences that encode this CDR3 too. The chain employs TRBV27 and TRBJ2-3; TRBD2 agrees at 13 bases. The germline CDR1 and CDR2 sequences are MNHEY and SMNVEV (reference sequence). The CDR3 is 15 residues long. Unmatched junction bases numbered 4, after V lost 6 bases and J lost 4 bases. For the CDR3, the DNA is TGTGCCAGCAGCCCGACTAGCGGGGGGCCAGATACGCAGTATTTT. Protein: CASSPTSGGPDTQYF.

V is TRBV25-1 and J is TRBJ2-5; D gene uncertain. The CDR3 extends over 12 amino acids. Trimming removed 1 base from V and 1 base from J, with 1 base in between. Germline CDR1 and CDR2: MGHDK and SYGVNS. CDR3 sequence: CASSEFQETQYF. CDR3 in DNA: TGTGCCAGCAGTGAATTCCAAGAGACCCAGTACTTC. Drawing the rest from reference TRBV25-1 and TRBJ2-5, the complete variable domain is EADIYQTPRYLVIGTGKKITLECSQTMGHDKMYWYQQDPGMELHLIHYSYGVNSTEKGDLSSESTVSRIRTEHFPLTLESARPSHTSQYLCASSEFQETQYFGPGTRLLVL.